Reported below is one T cell receptor (beta chain). This sample is part of a study of memory CD4+ T cells and cytomegalovirus serostatus. Sequencing used immunoSEQ multiplex PCR; TCRdb keeps in-frame clones, though not all of them. The repertoire holds approximately 61,000 clones, with around three quarters as singletons. Single viable CD3+CD4+CD8-CD45RO+ cells were sorted as the memory CD4+ T cells. V dropped 5 bases and J dropped 2 bases, with 14 bases sitting between them. Germline V gene sequence: CDR1 SGHTA, CDR2 FQGNSA. The CDR3 length is 15 residues. J is TRBJ2-3 and V is TRBV7-2; TRBD1 or TRBD2 may be the D gene (5 bases each). This sequence was found in an adult in good health and CMV-seronegative. Some clones in this sample may be carry-over from other donors' samples. Sequences were obtained from memory CD4+ T cells from blood. For the CDR3, the DNA is TGTGCCAGCAGCGGACCGGGACCTCACACAGATACGCAGTATTTT. Translated: CASSGPGPHTDTQYF.